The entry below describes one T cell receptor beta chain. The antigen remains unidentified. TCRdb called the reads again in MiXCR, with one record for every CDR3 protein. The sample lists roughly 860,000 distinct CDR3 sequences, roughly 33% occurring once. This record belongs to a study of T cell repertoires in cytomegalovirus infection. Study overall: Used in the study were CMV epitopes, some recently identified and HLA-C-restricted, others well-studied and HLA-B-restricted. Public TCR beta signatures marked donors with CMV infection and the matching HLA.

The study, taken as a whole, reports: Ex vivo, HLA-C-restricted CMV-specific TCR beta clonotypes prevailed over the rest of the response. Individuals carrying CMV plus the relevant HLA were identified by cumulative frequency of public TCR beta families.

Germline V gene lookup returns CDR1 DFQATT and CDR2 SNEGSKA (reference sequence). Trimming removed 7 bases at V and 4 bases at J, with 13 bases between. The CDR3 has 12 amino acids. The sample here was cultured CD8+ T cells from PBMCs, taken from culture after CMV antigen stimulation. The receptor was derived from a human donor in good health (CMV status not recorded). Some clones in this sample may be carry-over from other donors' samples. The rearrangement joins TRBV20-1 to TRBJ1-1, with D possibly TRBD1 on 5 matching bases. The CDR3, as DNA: TGCAGTGGTAGCACAGACAGCACTGAAGCTTTCTTT. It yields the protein CSGSTDSTEAFF.